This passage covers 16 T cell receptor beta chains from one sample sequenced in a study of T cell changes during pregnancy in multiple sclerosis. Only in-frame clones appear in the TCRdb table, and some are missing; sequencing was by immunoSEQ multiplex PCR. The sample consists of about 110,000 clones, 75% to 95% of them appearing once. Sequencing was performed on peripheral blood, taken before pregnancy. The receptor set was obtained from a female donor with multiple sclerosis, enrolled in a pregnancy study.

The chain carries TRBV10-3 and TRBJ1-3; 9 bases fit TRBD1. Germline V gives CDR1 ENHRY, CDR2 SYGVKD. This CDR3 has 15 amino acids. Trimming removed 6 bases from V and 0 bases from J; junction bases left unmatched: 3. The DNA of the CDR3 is TGTGCCATCAGGGGGACAGGGAGCTCTGGAAACACCATATATTTT. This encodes CAIRGTGSSGNTIYF.

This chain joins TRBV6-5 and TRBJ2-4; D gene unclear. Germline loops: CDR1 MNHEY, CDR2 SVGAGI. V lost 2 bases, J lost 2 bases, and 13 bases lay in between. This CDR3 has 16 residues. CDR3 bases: TGTGCCAGCAGTTACCGTCCAGACAACCCCAAAAACATTCAGTACTTC. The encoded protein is CASSYRPDNPKNIQYF.

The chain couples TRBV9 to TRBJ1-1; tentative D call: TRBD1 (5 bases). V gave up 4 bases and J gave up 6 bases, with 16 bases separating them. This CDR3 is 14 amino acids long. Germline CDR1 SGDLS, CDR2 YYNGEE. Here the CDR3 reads CASSPGGQVSEAFF. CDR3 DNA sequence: TGTGCCAGCAGCCCCGGGGGTCAGGTTTCTGAAGCTTTCTTT. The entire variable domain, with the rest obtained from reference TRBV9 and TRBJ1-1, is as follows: DSGVTQTPKHLITATGQRVTLRCSPRSGDLSVYWYQQSLDQGLQFLIQYYNGEERAKGNILERFSAQQFPDLHSELNLSSLELGDSALYFCASSPGGQVSEAFFGQGTRLTVV.

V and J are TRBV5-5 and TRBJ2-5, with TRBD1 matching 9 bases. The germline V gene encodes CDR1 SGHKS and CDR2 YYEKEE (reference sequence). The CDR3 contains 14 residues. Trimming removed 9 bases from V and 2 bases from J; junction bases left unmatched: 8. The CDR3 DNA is TGTGCCACCGGGACAGGGCAGTGGCAAGAGACCCAGTACTTC. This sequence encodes CATGTGQWQETQYF.

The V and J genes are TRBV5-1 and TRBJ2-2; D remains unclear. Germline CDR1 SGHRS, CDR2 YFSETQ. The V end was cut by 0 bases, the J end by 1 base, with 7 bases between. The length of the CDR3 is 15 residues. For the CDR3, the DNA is TGCGCCAGCAGCTTGGGCCAGATGAACACCGGGGAGCTGTTTTTT. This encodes CASSLGQMNTGELFF.

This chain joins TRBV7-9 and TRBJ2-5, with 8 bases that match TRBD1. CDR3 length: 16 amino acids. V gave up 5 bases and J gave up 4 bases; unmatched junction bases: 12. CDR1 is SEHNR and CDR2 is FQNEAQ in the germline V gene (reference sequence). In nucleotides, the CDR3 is TGTGCCAGCAGCATGTGGGACAGGCTTAGGGGAGAGACCCAGTACTTC. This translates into CASSMWDRLRGETQYF.

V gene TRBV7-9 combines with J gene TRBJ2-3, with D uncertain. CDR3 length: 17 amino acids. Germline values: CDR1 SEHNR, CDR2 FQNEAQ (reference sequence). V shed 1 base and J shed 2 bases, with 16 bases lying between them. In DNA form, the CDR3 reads TGTGCCAGCAGCTTAGGAACTCAATCTCAACCCACAGATACGCAGTATTTT. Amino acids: CASSLGTQSQPTDTQYF. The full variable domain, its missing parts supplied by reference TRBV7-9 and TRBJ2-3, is DTGVSQNPRHKITKRGQNVTFRCDPISEHNRLYWYRQTLGQGPEFLTYFQNEAQLEKSRLLSDRFSAERPKGSFSTLEIQRTEQGDSAMYLCASSLGTQSQPTDTQYFGPGTRLTVL.

The CDR3 spells CASSIGVAEHF. In DNA, the CDR3 is TGTGCCAGTAGTATAGGGGTGGCGGAGCATTTT. The V and J genes are TRBV19 and TRBJ1-5; D is uncertain. CDR3 length: 11 residues. Germline assignment: CDR1 LNHDA and CDR2 SQIVND (reference sequence). The V and J ends lost 1 base and 14 bases respectively, with 9 bases between them.

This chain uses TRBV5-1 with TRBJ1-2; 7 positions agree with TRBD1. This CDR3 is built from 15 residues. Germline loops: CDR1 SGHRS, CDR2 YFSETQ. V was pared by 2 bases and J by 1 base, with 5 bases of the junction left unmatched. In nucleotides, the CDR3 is TGCGCCAGCAGCTTCCTGGACAGGATTAACTATGGCTACACCTTC. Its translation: CASSFLDRINYGYTF.

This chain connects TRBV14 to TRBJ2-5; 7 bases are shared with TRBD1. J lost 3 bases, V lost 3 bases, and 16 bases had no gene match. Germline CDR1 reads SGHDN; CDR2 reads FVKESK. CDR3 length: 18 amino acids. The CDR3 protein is CASSQGTFRGSTKETQYF. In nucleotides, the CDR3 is TGTGCCAGCAGCCAGGGGACATTCAGGGGGAGTACCAAAGAGACCCAGTACTTC. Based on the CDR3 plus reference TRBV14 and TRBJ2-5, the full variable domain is EAGVTQFPSHSVIEKGQTVTLRCDPISGHDNLYWYRRVMGKEIKFLLHFVKESKQDESGMPNNRFLAERTGGTYSTLKVQPAELEDSGVYFCASSQGTFRGSTKETQYFGPGTRLLVL.

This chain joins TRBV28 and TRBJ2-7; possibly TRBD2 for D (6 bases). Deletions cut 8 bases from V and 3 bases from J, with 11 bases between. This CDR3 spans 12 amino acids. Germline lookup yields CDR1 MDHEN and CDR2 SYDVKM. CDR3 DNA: TGTGCCAGCTCGGGACTGAACTACGAGCAGTACTTC. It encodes CASSGLNYEQYF.

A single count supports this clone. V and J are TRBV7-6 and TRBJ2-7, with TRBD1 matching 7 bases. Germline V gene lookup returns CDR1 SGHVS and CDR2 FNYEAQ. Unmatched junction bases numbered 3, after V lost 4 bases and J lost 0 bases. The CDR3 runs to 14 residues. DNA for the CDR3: TGTGCCAGCAGCTCTCACAGGGGCTCCTACGAGCAGTACTTC. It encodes CASSSHRGSYEQYF.

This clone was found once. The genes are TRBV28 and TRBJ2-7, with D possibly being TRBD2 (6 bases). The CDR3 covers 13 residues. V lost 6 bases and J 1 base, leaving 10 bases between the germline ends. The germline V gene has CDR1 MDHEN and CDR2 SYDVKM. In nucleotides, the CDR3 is TGTGCCAGCAGGATCGGGACTTCCTACGAGCAGTACTTC. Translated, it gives CASRIGTSYEQYF.

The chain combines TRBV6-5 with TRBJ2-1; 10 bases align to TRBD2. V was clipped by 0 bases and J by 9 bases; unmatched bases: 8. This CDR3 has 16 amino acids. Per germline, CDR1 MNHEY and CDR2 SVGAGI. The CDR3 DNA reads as TGTGCCAGCAGTTACTCCATAGCGGGGGGCGGGGGTGAGCAGTTCTTC. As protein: CASSYSIAGGGGEQFF.

The CDR3 coding sequence is TGTGCCATCAGTGAATTGAACAGGGGAGGTGAAAAACTGTTTTTT. Its translation: CAISELNRGGEKLFF. The chain is built from TRBV10-3 and TRBJ1-4; 7 bases are a match to TRBD1. The ends lost 3 bases at V and 7 bases at J; junction bases unmatched: 8. Germline V gene data show CDR1 as ENHRY and CDR2 as SYGVKD. The CDR3 length is 15 residues.

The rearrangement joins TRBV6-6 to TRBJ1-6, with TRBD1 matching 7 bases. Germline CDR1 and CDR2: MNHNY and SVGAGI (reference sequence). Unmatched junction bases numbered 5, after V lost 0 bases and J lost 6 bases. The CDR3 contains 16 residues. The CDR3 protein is CASSYSRQGGNSPLHF. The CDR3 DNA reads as TGTGCCAGCAGTTACTCTAGACAGGGAGGTAATTCACCCCTCCACTTT.